This entry is about one TCR beta chain. Its antigen remains unknown. As every portion of the isolated RNA was reverse transcribed, the sequencing read expressed TCRB transcripts. The protocol was immunoSEQ multiplex PCR, while the TCRdb copy is restricted to in-frame clones and leaves out a portion. The table has 900,000 or so clones, about 17% seen once. This specimen comes from a study of beta chain features in type 1 diabetes. Across the study: Patients and healthy donors were similar in age, gender and cell yields. Study results and caveats: Shortening that was moderate but significant affected the TCRB CDR3s of Type 1 diabetes patients in all four CD4+ subsets.

V was clipped by 0 bases and J by 1 base; unmatched bases: 4. The CDR3 has 16 residues. CDR1 is SGHTA and CDR2 is FQGNSA in the germline V gene. In all sorted populations, purity surpassed 95%. The chain carries TRBV7-2 and TRBJ2-3, with 7 nucleotides matching TRBD2. The sequencing sample was made of naive CD4+ T cells from blood. The receptor's source is a woman aged 18-29 years in good health. Written as DNA, the CDR3 is TGTGCCAGCAGCTTAGCCCGGGCGGGGGGCACAGATACGCAGTATTTT. Translated, it gives CASSLARAGGTDTQYF.